A single sample is the source of the 12 T cell receptor beta chains below, sequenced in a study of T cell responses to AZD1222 COVID-19 vaccine. Using immunoSEQ multiplex PCR, the repertoire was profiled, and TCRdb retains in-frame clones only, with some absent. The profile shows about 99,000 clones, approximately 90% of them singletons. Material: peripheral blood, obtained 28 days after the second AZD1222 dose. The receptors were sampled from an adult who received the AZD1222 COVID-19 vaccine.

CDR3 DNA: TGCAGTGCTAGTGGGACTAGCTTGGGCACAGATACGCAGTATTTT. Its protein is CSASGTSLGTDTQYF. The chain links TRBV20-1 to TRBJ2-3; the match to TRBD2 covers 9 bases. The CDR3 is made up of 15 amino acids. Per germline, CDR1 DFQATT and CDR2 SNEGSKA (reference sequence). The J segment lost 1 base and the V segment lost 3 bases, leaving 5 bases of the junction unmatched.

The chain combines TRBV10-3 with TRBJ1-6, with a tentative D call TRBD1 (6 bases). Germline assignment: CDR1 ENHRY and CDR2 SYGVKD. This CDR3 has 13 amino acids. V dropped 4 bases and J dropped 10 bases, with 11 bases sitting between them. This chain's CDR3 is CAISAQGNSPLHF. DNA for the CDR3: TGTGCCATCAGTGCCCAGGGGAACTCACCCCTCCACTTT.

The chain is built from TRBV10-2 and TRBJ1-2; tentative D call: TRBD1 (6 bases). CDR1 is WSHSY, CDR2 SAAADI, per germline. The CDR3 covers 13 residues. V was pared by 5 bases and J by 2 bases, with 9 bases between. The CDR3 bases are TGCGCCAGCAGTCACGACAGGAACTATGGCTACACCTTC. It yields the protein CASSHDRNYGYTF.

This chain joins TRBV28 and TRBJ1-1, with TRBD1 as a possible D gene (5 bases). The CDR3 is made up of 15 amino acids. V lost 4 bases to trimming and J lost 1 base, with 13 bases between them. CDR1 MDHEN and CDR2 SYDVKM come from the germline V gene. The CDR3 sequence: CASSSLRGANTEAFF. The CDR3, as DNA: TGTGCCAGCAGTTCCCTCCGGGGCGCGAACACTGAAGCTTTCTTT.

This chain links TRBV7-8 with TRBJ2-7; unclear D gene. The germline V gene has CDR1 SGHVS and CDR2 FQNEAQ. Trimming took 4 bases from V and 2 from J, leaving 9 bases between them. The CDR3 runs to 13 residues. The CDR3 loop is CASSSRTAYEQYF. In DNA form, the CDR3 reads TGTGCCAGCAGCTCTCGGACGGCCTACGAGCAGTACTTC.

CDR3 loop: CASSSYQASTYEQYF. The CDR3 nucleotides read TGTGCCAGCAGTTCCTATCAGGCCAGTACCTACGAGCAGTACTTC. The chain recombines TRBV6-2 or TRBV6-3 with TRBJ2-7; D gene ambiguous. V was pared by 4 bases and J by 2 bases, with 15 bases between. Germline V lookup: CDR1 MNHEY, CDR2 SVGEGT. This CDR3 comprises 15 residues.

V is TRBV9 and J is TRBJ1-1; TRBD1 might be the D (6 bases). Germline V CDR1 and CDR2: SGDLS, YYNGEE. The CDR3 is made up of 18 amino acids. Deletions cut 0 bases from V and 3 bases from J, with 21 bases between. The DNA for the CDR3 is TGTGCCAGCAGCGTAGGAGTCCTGGTCGGGGGGCGAGACACTGAAGCTTTCTTT. It is translated as CASSVGVLVGGRDTEAFF.

This clone was seen a single time. The chain couples TRBV19 to TRBJ2-3; 9 nucleotides line up with TRBD1. Looked up from germline, CDR1 is LNHDA and CDR2 is SQIVND (reference sequence). V shed 7 bases, J shed 4 bases, and the junction held 9 bases outside the gene matches. This CDR3 is built from 15 residues. In DNA form, the CDR3 reads TGTGCCAGTACCTCTGGGGACAGGGCGGCAGATACGCAGTATTTT. This sequence encodes CASTSGDRAADTQYF.

The rearrangement uses TRBV6-2 or TRBV6-3 and TRBJ1-1; D gene ambiguous. V gave up 2 bases and J gave up 4 bases, with 8 bases separating them. The V gene's germline CDR1 is MNHEY and CDR2 SVGEGT. The CDR3 contains 13 residues. CDR3: CASSYESGTEAFF. CDR3 nucleotide sequence: TGTGCCAGCAGTTACGAGTCCGGCACTGAAGCTTTCTTT.

The chain carries TRBV28 and TRBJ1-2, with D perhaps TRBD1 (5 bases). CDR1 MDHEN and CDR2 SYDVKM come from the germline V gene. The V and J ends lost 5 bases and 2 bases respectively, with 12 bases between them. This CDR3 is 14 amino acids long. CDR3 loop: CASSPQGRNYGYTF. The CDR3 DNA follows: TGTGCCAGCAGTCCCCAGGGAAGGAACTATGGCTACACCTTC.

The rearrangement uses TRBV19 and TRBJ1-6; unclear D gene. CDR1 LNHDA and CDR2 SQIVND come from the germline V gene (reference sequence). Trimming left V 10 bases short and J 4 bases short, with 20 bases between. The CDR3 runs to 16 residues. DNA of the CDR3: TGTGCCACCGCGTCGACCGGGATTACTTATAATTCACCCCTCCACTTT. Encoded protein: CATASTGITYNSPLHF.

J is TRBJ1-6 and V is TRBV9; D is unresolved. This CDR3 comprises 15 residues. Trimming removed 0 bases at V and 3 bases at J, with 7 bases between. In germline, CDR1 is SGDLS, CDR2 YYNGEE. CDR3 loop: CASSVAGNYNSPLHF. In DNA form, the CDR3 reads TGTGCCAGCAGCGTAGCGGGGAACTATAATTCACCCCTCCACTTT.